This T cell receptor beta chain appears in the sequencing data of a study of cytomegalovirus exposure and HLA in healthy donors. This clone was seen a single time. Use of 60 Vbeta and 13 Jbeta primers characterized the PCR. Repertoires were generated with immunoSEQ multiplex PCR, while TCRdb's copy carries only in-frame clones and drops some. The table records 150,000 to 170,000 clones, over 70% of them present only once. The V gene end was trimmed by 6 bases and the J gene end by 8 bases; junction bases not matched to a gene: 3. This CDR3 comprises 11 residues. CDR1 SGHTA and CDR2 FQGNSA come from the germline V gene.

The V gene is TRBV7-2, the J gene TRBJ1-2; 7 nucleotides agree with TRBD1. This receptor was taken from a man aged 25-45 years in good health and CMV-seropositive. Material for sequencing was PBMCs. The CDR3 region is CASSYRGGYTF. The CDR3 DNA is TGTGCCAGCAGTTACAGGGGCGGCTACACCTTC.